Presented here are 22 T cell receptor beta chains from one specimen sequenced in a study of blood T cell repertoires in COVID-19. Only in-frame clones appear in the TCRdb table, and some are missing; sequencing was by immunoSEQ multiplex PCR. The data contain about 25,000 clones, 70% to 90% of them seen just once; the ten biggest clones take up approximately 17%. Sequencing input: peripheral blood. The receptors were gathered from an elderly woman with acute or convalescent COVID-19.

This clone was detected a few times. The chain carries TRBV21-1 and TRBJ2-3; the DNA was not compared with TRBD1, the D call given in the table. TRBV21-1 is a recognized pseudogene. CDR3 length: 17 amino acids. The CDR3 DNA reads TGTGCCAGCAGCAAAGTTGGGACAGTGAGGGTAATCAGATACGCAGTATTT. Translating gives CASSKVGTVRVIRYAVF.

This clone has only a few counts. The V and J genes are TRBV10-3 and TRBJ2-1, with TRBD2 matching over 7 bases. This CDR3 comprises 12 residues. V dropped 4 bases and J dropped 6; count of bases not matched to a gene: 0. Germline values: CDR1 ENHRY, CDR2 SYGVKD. The CDR3 protein is CAISGTSNEQFF. CDR3 sequence (DNA): TGTGCCATCAGTGGGACTAGCAATGAGCAGTTCTTC.

The J gene is TRBJ1-2, the V gene TRBV27; D gene ambiguous. Between the trimmed V and J ends, which lost 6 bases and 4 bases, there was a span of 21 bases. CDR1 and CDR2 (germline): MNHEY, SMNVEV (reference sequence). The CDR3 has 16 residues. The CDR3 reads CASSPSGGRTPYGYTF. DNA for the CDR3: TGTGCCAGCAGCCCCTCAGGAGGCCGGACTCCCTATGGCTACACCTTC.

The chain couples TRBV15 to TRBJ2-5; TRBD2 aligns across 8 bases. Germline trimming cut 5 bases from V and 3 bases from J; bases unmatched to any gene: 5. Germline V lookup: CDR1 LNHNV, CDR2 YYDKDF (reference sequence). The CDR3 runs 14 residues. The CDR3 region is CATSVPGGEETQYF. The CDR3 DNA reads TGTGCCACCAGCGTTCCCGGGGGGGAAGAGACCCAGTACTTC.

The chain uses TRBV5-1 and TRBJ1-1; unclear D gene. The CDR3 totals 15 residues. Germline loops: CDR1 SGHRS, CDR2 YFSETQ. V was clipped by 4 bases and J by 0 bases, with 13 bases between them. Here the CDR3 DNA reads TGCGCCAGCAGCCCAGAATTCCTCATGAACACTGAAGCTTTCTTT. This translates into CASSPEFLMNTEAFF.

This chain connects TRBV5-1 to TRBJ2-7; 7 nucleotides match TRBD2. The CDR3 runs to 15 residues. CDR1 and CDR2 from the germline V gene are SGHRS and YFSETQ. The V gene end was trimmed by 0 bases and the J gene end by 2 bases; junction bases not matched to a gene: 5. In DNA, the CDR3 is TGCGCCAGCAGCTTGGAAGGAGCGGGAACCTACGAGCAGTACTTC. Its translation is CASSLEGAGTYEQYF.

The chain links TRBV5-1 to TRBJ1-1; D perhaps matches TRBD1 (5 bases). With 6 bases removed from V and 2 bases from J, the gap between germline ends came to 11 bases. CDR3 size: 13 residues. Per the germline V gene, CDR1 is SGHRS and CDR2 is YFSETQ. Written as DNA, the CDR3 is TGCGCCAGCACCAGAACAGGAAACACTGAAGCTTTCTTT. This gives the protein CASTRTGNTEAFF.

This clone appeared once. The chain uses TRBV19 and TRBJ2-1; 12 bases are shared with TRBD2. CDR3 length: 14 amino acids. Germline loops: CDR1 LNHDA, CDR2 SQIVND (reference sequence). After removal of 7 bases from V and 7 bases from J, the junction contained 5 bases not matched to a gene. The DNA for the CDR3 is TGTGCCAGTATCGGACTAGCGGGAAGAAATGAGCAGTTCTTC. This translates into CASIGLAGRNEQFF.

The CDR3 sequence: CASNIDRGRVNTEAFF. CDR3 in DNA: TGTGCCAGCAATATAGACAGGGGGCGGGTCAACACTGAAGCTTTCTTT. The J gene is TRBJ1-1, the V gene TRBV5-6; 10 positions agree with TRBD1. J gave up 2 bases and V 6 bases, and 10 bases lay outside the gene matches. CDR1 and CDR2 (germline): SGHDT, YYEEEE. CDR3 size: 16 residues.

The chain is built from TRBV6-1 and TRBJ2-6; TRBD1 matches 10 bases. J was trimmed by 4 bases and V by 3 bases; bases with no gene match: 15. The CDR3 sequence is 20 residues long. CDR1 is MNHNS and CDR2 is SASEGT in the germline V gene. The CDR3 region has the DNA TGTGCCAGCAGTGATCGAAGACAGGGGGCAATCAAAGAAGGGGCCAACGTCCTGACTTTC. This encodes CASSDRRQGAIKEGANVLTF.

This clone has just a few counts. The chain combines TRBV6-1 with TRBJ2-6; the D gene is possibly TRBD1 (6 bases). The CDR3 has 15 residues. CDR1 is MNHNS, CDR2 SASEGT, per germline. The germline V and J ends were trimmed by 3 bases and 0 bases, with 6 bases remaining between them. The CDR3 DNA follows: TGTGCCAGCAGTGAGGACAGCTCTGGGGCCAACGTCCTGACTTTC. Protein: CASSEDSSGANVLTF.

The J gene is TRBJ1-5, the V gene TRBV3-1 (or the pseudogene TRBV3-2); possible D gene TRBD1, 6 bases. The V gene lost 1 base and the J gene lost 5 bases, with 9 bases spanning the gap. The CDR3 runs 14 residues. Germline CDR1 is LGHDT and CDR2 is YNNKEL (reference sequence). The CDR3 DNA is TGTGCCAGCAGCCAAGGGGACACTTATCAGCCCCAGCATTTT. Translated: CASSQGDTYQPQHF.

The rearrangement links TRBV5-6 to TRBJ1-5, with D maybe TRBD1 (5 bases). CDR1 SGHDT and CDR2 YYEEEE come from the germline V gene. V lost 0 bases, J lost 6 bases, and 10 bases lay in between. The CDR3 is 14 residues long. In DNA, the CDR3 is TGTGCCAGCAGCTTGGCCCAGGGCCGTCAGCCCCAGCATTTT. Translating gives CASSLAQGRQPQHF.

J is TRBJ2-3 and V is TRBV27; TRBD2 aligns across 9 bases. The germline V gene encodes CDR1 MNHEY and CDR2 SMNVEV (reference sequence). This CDR3 region has 15 residues. With V trimmed by 8 bases and J by 1 base, 7 bases remained unmatched. This CDR3 reads CASRTLAGGTDTQYF. The CDR3 DNA reads as TGTGCCAGCCGAACACTAGCGGGCGGCACAGATACGCAGTATTTT.

Written as DNA, the CDR3 is TGCGCCAGCAGTGCTAACGGGGGGGTCGGTGGAAACACCATATATTTT. As protein: CASSANGGVGGNTIYF. The genes are TRBV10-2 and TRBJ1-3; TRBD1 is a possible D gene (5 bases). V shed 4 bases and J shed 3 bases, with 16 bases lying between them. CDR1 is WSHSY, CDR2 SAAADI, per germline. CDR3 size: 16 residues.

V gene TRBV2 combines with J gene TRBJ2-2, with a tentative D call TRBD1 (6 bases). Trimming stripped 5 bases from V and 1 base from J, with 11 bases between. This CDR3 contains 15 residues. The V gene's germline CDR1 is SNHLY and CDR2 FYNNEI. Here the CDR3 reads CASSNPGQNTGELFF. The CDR3 region has the DNA TGTGCCAGCAGTAATCCGGGACAGAACACCGGGGAGCTGTTTTTT.

CDR3 DNA: TGTGCCAGCAGCCCAGACAGGGGCTCAGGGGAGCTGTTTTTT. It yields the protein CASSPDRGSGELFF. This chain links TRBV7-2 with TRBJ2-2, with 8 bases that match TRBD1. The V gene end was trimmed by 5 bases and the J gene end by 8 bases; junction bases not matched to a gene: 7. This CDR3 has 14 residues. CDR1 SGHTA and CDR2 FQGNSA come from the germline V gene.

CDR3 region: CASHSGGRTDTQYF. The CDR3 bases are TGTGCCAGCCACTCGGGAGGTCGCACAGATACGCAGTATTTT. This sequence joins TRBV9 and TRBJ2-3; 7 positions agree with TRBD2. Germline lookup yields CDR1 SGDLS and CDR2 YYNGEE. This CDR3 region has 14 residues. With 7 bases clipped from V and 1 base from J, the junction kept 6 bases outside the gene matches.

This clone was seen a single time. In the same sample, other DNA sequences code for this CDR3. The genes are TRBV7-2 and TRBJ2-1; the match to TRBD1 covers 8 bases. CDR1 SGHTA and CDR2 FQGNSA come from the germline V gene. Trimming at V came to 5 bases and at J to 7 bases, leaving 10 bases not matched to a gene. The length of the CDR3 is 15 residues. Here the CDR3 DNA reads TGTGCCAGCAGCCGCGACAGGGGAATAGGGAATGAGCAGTTCTTC. This sequence encodes CASSRDRGIGNEQFF.

The chain combines TRBV27 with TRBJ2-7, with 8 bases fitting TRBD1. The CDR3 is 13 amino acids. Germline CDR1 reads MNHEY; CDR2 reads SMNVEV (reference sequence). After removal of 6 bases from V and 4 bases from J, the junction contained 5 bases not matched to a gene. The CDR3 protein is CASRQGALYEQYF. In DNA, the CDR3 is TGTGCCAGCAGGCAGGGGGCTCTTTACGAGCAGTACTTC.

The V gene is TRBV21-1, the J gene TRBJ2-7; the tabulated D call, TRBD1, remains unverified against the DNA. TRBV21-1 is a known pseudogene. The CDR3 extends over 16 amino acids. The CDR3 DNA sequence: TGTGCCAGCAGCACTTACCCCGGGACAGCTAACTACGAGCAGTACTTC. It is translated as CASSTYPGTANYEQYF.

V usage is TRBV19 and J usage is TRBJ2-3, with D unresolved. The CDR3 extends over 13 amino acids. V lost 3 bases and J 2 bases, leaving 6 bases between the germline ends. Germline V gene data show CDR1 as LNHDA and CDR2 as SQIVND (reference sequence). CDR3 region: CASSMANTDTQYF. In nucleotides, the CDR3 is TGTGCCAGTAGTATGGCAAACACAGATACGCAGTATTTT.